The rows below give T cell receptor beta chains drawn from one sample of a study of regulatory T cells in long-lasting Graves disease. From the multiplex PCR reads, TCRdb called clonotypes with MiXCR, one entry per CDR3 protein. The table shows around 500,000 distinct CDR3 sequences, with less than 25% occurring only once. The sequences come from peripheral blood mononuclear cells (PBMCs), collected when the disease was refractory, from a patient treated with antithyroid drugs. Receptor source: a female donor with Graves disease. CDR3s include the opening cysteine and the closing phenylalanine or tryptophan. A D gene is named only where the DNA matches it firmly. The size field is filled for only some rows; it gives once, few, many or a size class.

D: NA
V: TRBV6-2/TRBV6-3
size: many
J: TRBJ1-4
CDR3: CASSYDGAPNEKLFF
DNA: TGTGCCAGCAGTTACGACGGGGCACCAAATGAAAAACTGTTTTTT

D: TRBD1
V: TRBV27
size: few
J: TRBJ1-5
CDR3: CASSPWTGSSNQPQHF
DNA: TGTGCCAGCAGTCCATGGACAGGCTCTAGCAATCAGCCCCAGCATTTT

D: NA
V: TRBV12-3/TRBV12-4
size: many
J: TRBJ1-2
CDR3: CASSLHMGGSGGYTF
DNA: TGTGCCAGCAGCCTACATATGGGGGGATCGGGAGGCTACACCTTC

D: NA
V: TRBV7-9
size: NA
J: TRBJ1-4
CDR3: CASSPGPSNGELFF
DNA: TGTGCCAGCAGCCCGGGGCCGTCCAATGGTGAACTGTTTTTT

D: NA
V: TRBV2
size: many
J: TRBJ1-1
CDR3: CASRAPTAPMNTEAFF
DNA: TGTGCCAGCAGGGCGCCGACAGCCCCAATGAACACTGAAGCTTTCTTT

D: TRBD2
V: TRBV5-1
size: few
J: TRBJ2-7
CDR3: CASSPGGFGEQYF
DNA: TGCGCCAGCAGCCCGGGGGGGTTTGGAGAGCAGTACTTC

D: TRBD1
V: TRBV9
size: NA
J: TRBJ1-2
CDR3: CASSARQGSDGYTF
DNA: TGTGCCAGCAGCGCCAGACAGGGCTCCGATGGCTACACCTTC

D: NA
V: TRBV12-3/TRBV12-4
size: many
J: TRBJ1-1
CDR3: CASSLTNTEAFF
DNA: TGTGCCAGCAGTTTAACGAACACTGAAGCTTTCTTT

D: TRBD2
V: TRBV19
size: many
J: TRBJ2-7
CDR3: CASSGTSGAYEQYF
DNA: TGTGCCAGTAGCGGGACTAGCGGAGCCTACGAGCAGTACTTC

D: NA
V: TRBV3-1
size: many
J: TRBJ1-1
CDR3: CASSQGAGGTEAFF
DNA: TGTGCCAGCAGCCAAGGAGCCGGGGGGACAGAAGCTTTCTTT

D: NA
V: TRBV4-1
size: NA
J: TRBJ1-6
CDR3: CASSQVQKDNSPLHF
DNA: TGCGCCAGCAGCCAAGTGCAAAAAGATAATTCACCCCTCCACTTT

D: NA
V: TRBV27
size: NA
J: TRBJ2-3
CDR3: CASSLSKVLGDTQYF
DNA: TGTGCCAGCAGTTTAAGTAAGGTGCTCGGAGATACGCAGTATTTT

D: NA
V: TRBV2
size: NA
J: TRBJ2-1
CDR3: CASSDLGNEQFF
DNA: TGTGCCAGCAGTGATTTGGGAAATGAGCAGTTCTTC

D: NA
V: TRBV4-1
size: many
J: TRBJ2-5
CDR3: CASSQNPGETQYF
DNA: TGCGCCAGCAGCCAGAATCCTGGGGAGACCCAGTACTTC

D: NA
V: TRBV15
size: many
J: TRBJ2-6
CDR3: CATSSTRDTDSGANVLTF
DNA: TGTGCCACCAGCAGCACCCGGGACACCGACTCTGGGGCCAACGTCCTGACTTTC

D: NA
V: TRBV12-3/TRBV12-4
size: many
J: TRBJ2-2
CDR3: CASSEIDANTGELFF
DNA: TGTGCCAGCAGCGAGATCGACGCGAACACCGGGGAGCTGTTTTTT

D: NA
V: TRBV5-4
size: once
J: TRBJ2-7
CDR3: CASSNQGNTYEQYF
DNA: TGTGCCAGCAGCAACCAGGGGAATACCTACGAGCAGTACTTC

D: NA
V: TRBV20-1
size: NA
J: TRBJ1-2
CDR3: CSAPGTRKGYTF
DNA: TGCAGTGCCCCCGGGACCCGAAAAGGCTACACCTTC

D: NA
V: TRBV5-1
size: NA
J: TRBJ2-2
CDR3: CASSLAGTPGELFF
DNA: TGCGCCAGCAGCTTGGCCGGGACTCCCGGGGAGCTGTTTTTT

D: TRBD1
V: TRBV28
size: many
J: TRBJ1-1
CDR3: CASRIIGTANTEAFF
DNA: TGTGCCAGCAGGATAATCGGGACAGCGAACACTGAAGCTTTCTTT

D: NA
V: TRBV5-1
size: NA
J: TRBJ2-7
CDR3: CASSLVGLDGNEQYF
DNA: TGCGCCAGCAGCTTGGTAGGGCTAGACGGGAACGAGCAGTACTTC

D: NA
V: TRBV27
size: many
J: TRBJ1-6
CDR3: CASSFTGGAGSPLHF
DNA: TGTGCCAGCAGTTTCACGGGAGGGGCAGGTTCACCCCTCCACTTT

D: TRBD1
V: TRBV9
size: few
J: TRBJ1-1
CDR3: CASSVGTAYSNTEAFF
DNA: TGTGCCAGCAGCGTGGGGACAGCGTATTCGAACACTGAAGCTTTCTTT

D: NA
V: TRBV7-3
size: NA
J: TRBJ2-2
CDR3: CASGADNTGELFF
DNA: TGTGCCAGCGGCGCAGACAACACCGGGGAGCTGTTTTTT

D: NA
V: TRBV20-1
size: many
J: TRBJ2-5
CDR3: CSAQWWETQYF
DNA: TGCAGTGCTCAATGGTGGGAGACCCAGTACTTC

D: TRBD1
V: TRBV28
size: many
J: TRBJ1-5
CDR3: CASSLRDRTGSVQPQHF
DNA: TGTGCCAGCAGTTTAAGGGATCGGACAGGGAGTGTTCAGCCCCAGCATTTT

D: NA
V: TRBV30
size: many
J: TRBJ1-1
CDR3: CAWSVLNTEAFF
DNA: TGTGCCTGGAGTGTCCTGAACACTGAAGCTTTCTTT

D: TRBD1
V: TRBV19
size: NA
J: TRBJ2-5
CDR3: CASSPGTVASQETQYF
DNA: TGTGCCAGTAGCCCGGGGACAGTCGCATCCCAAGAGACCCAGTACTTC

D: TRBD2
V: TRBV30
size: NA
J: TRBJ2-1
CDR3: CAWSVLSGSRGLQFF
DNA: TGTGCCTGGAGTGTACTGAGCGGGAGTCGTGGACTCCAGTTCTTC

D: NA
V: TRBV29-1
size: few
J: TRBJ1-1
CDR3: CSAGREYTEAFF
DNA: TGCAGCGCAGGGCGCGAGTACACTGAAGCTTTCTTT

D: TRBD1
V: TRBV20-1
size: NA
J: TRBJ1-4
CDR3: CSARGGQGFSEKLFF
DNA: TGCAGTGCTCGGGGGGGACAGGGGTTCTCTGAAAAACTGTTTTTT